The 9 T cell receptor beta chains presented below share a single source sample, sequenced in a study of blood T cell repertoires in COVID-19. The repertoire was sequenced with immunoSEQ multiplex PCR; TCRdb's copy has only in-frame clones and lacks some. Of 65,000 to 85,000 clones listed, 86% are singletons. Sequencing input: peripheral blood. Receptor source: an older man with COVID-19, enrolled during active disease.

This clone was observed once. The chain uses TRBV7-2 and TRBJ2-7; TRBD2 matches at 9 bases. The trim removed 6 bases at V and 2 bases at J, leaving 2 bases unmatched. Germline CDR1 is SGHTA and CDR2 is FQGNSA. This CDR3 has 13 residues. The CDR3 is CASRRLAAYEQYF. CDR3 coding DNA: TGTGCCAGCAGGCGACTAGCGGCCTACGAGCAGTACTTC.

DNA for the CDR3: TGTGCCAGCAGCCCAGGGACAGGGGAAGAGACCCAGTACTTC. Translated: CASSPGTGEETQYF. The chain joins TRBV4-2 to TRBJ2-5; 10 bases map to TRBD1. The junction had 2 bases not matched to a gene; V was cut back by 4 bases and J by 3 bases. This CDR3 has 14 residues. Germline V CDR1 and CDR2: LGHNA, YNFKEQ.

The chain is built from TRBV2 and TRBJ2-1; D perhaps matches TRBD2 (6 bases). Germline-derived CDR1 and CDR2 are SNHLY and FYNNEI. Trimming stripped 4 bases from V and 8 bases from J, with 21 bases between. The length of the CDR3 is 16 residues. The DNA for the CDR3 is TGTGCCAGCAGTGCCCCCCGGGAACTAGCTGGGGATGAGCAGTTCTTC. It yields the protein CASSAPRELAGDEQFF.

The J gene is TRBJ1-1, the V gene TRBV2; 7 nucleotides line up with TRBD1. In germline, CDR1 is SNHLY, CDR2 FYNNEI. The CDR3 runs 15 residues. With 7 bases clipped from V and 6 bases from J, the junction kept 14 bases outside the gene matches. The CDR3 protein is CASNPLTGLGAEAFF. CDR3 in DNA: TGTGCCAGCAATCCTTTGACAGGGTTGGGAGCTGAAGCTTTCTTT.

This clone was counted once. J is TRBJ1-1 and V is TRBV3-1 (or the pseudogene TRBV3-2); 9 bases line up with TRBD1. V dropped 8 bases and J dropped 4; count of bases not matched to a gene: 11. CDR3 length equals 15 residues. Germline CDR1 is LGHDT and CDR2 is YNNKEL (reference sequence). CDR3 coding DNA: TGTGCCAGCCGACCTACCGGGACAGGGAGCACTGAAGCTTTCTTT. Translation gives CASRPTGTGSTEAFF.

The chain joins TRBV7-8 to TRBJ1-1; no reliable D call. This CDR3 contains 14 residues. V was trimmed by 5 bases and J by 5 bases, leaving 15 bases between them. The germline CDR1 and CDR2 sequences are SGHVS and FQNEAQ. CDR3 sequence (DNA): TGTGCCAGCAGCCACCATGGTGGGAGGACTGAAGCTTTCTTT. Amino acids: CASSHHGGRTEAFF.

The V gene is TRBV15, the J gene TRBJ1-4; tentatively, D is TRBD1 (6 bases). Deletions cut 0 bases from V and 10 bases from J, with 12 bases between. CDR1 is LNHNV and CDR2 is YYDKDF in the germline V gene (reference sequence). The length of the CDR3 is 14 residues. CDR3 coding DNA: TGTGCCACCAGCAGAGATCCGCAGGGGCCAAAACTGTTTTTT. Translation: CATSRDPQGPKLFF.

This sequence joins TRBV14 and TRBJ1-2; D is perhaps TRBD1 (5 bases). In germline, CDR1 is SGHDN, CDR2 FVKESK. The CDR3 runs to 16 residues. V dropped 1 base and J dropped 6 bases, with 18 bases sitting between them. The CDR3 DNA is TGTGCCAGCAGCCAAGTGAAGGGACTCCTGGAGGATGGCTACACCTTC. Its protein product is CASSQVKGLLEDGYTF.

The gene calls are TRBV7-9 and TRBJ1-1; possible D gene TRBD1, 6 bases. The CDR3 extends over 19 amino acids. Trimming left V 2 bases short and J 1 base short, with 23 bases between. Germline V lookup: CDR1 SEHNR, CDR2 FQNEAQ (reference sequence). CDR3 region: CASSLYGGRPRISNTEAFF. The CDR3 DNA is TGTGCCAGCAGCTTATACGGGGGGCGCCCCCGGATTTCGAACACTGAAGCTTTCTTT.